The 10 T cell receptor beta chains in this list originate from one sample, sequenced in a study of radiotherapy plus CTLA-4 blockade in lung cancer. TCRdb keeps only in-frame clones here, not all; method: immunoSEQ multiplex PCR. Here the sample spans roughly 42,000 clones, more than 60% being singletons. Sequencing used peripheral blood, obtained from a patient treated with radiotherapy plus ipilimumab. These receptor sequences come from a human donor with non-small cell lung cancer who had a partial response to radiotherapy plus ipilimumab.

The genes are TRBV9 and TRBJ2-5; 11 bases line up with TRBD2. The V gene's germline CDR1 is SGDLS and CDR2 YYNGEE. Unmatched junction bases numbered 6, after V lost 2 bases and J lost 3 bases. The CDR3 consists of 16 residues. The CDR3 nucleotides are TGTGCCAGCAGCGTTGGGACTAGCGGTGAGAAAGAGACCCAGTACTTC. Amino acid sequence: CASSVGTSGEKETQYF.

V usage is TRBV11-2 and J usage is TRBJ2-5, with 13 nucleotides matching TRBD2. V lost 2 bases to trimming and J lost 9 bases; unmatched junction nucleotides: 12. CDR3 length: 17 amino acids. The V gene's germline CDR1 is SGHAT and CDR2 FQNNGV. CDR3 protein: CASSLTSGRGVRVAQYF. The CDR3 DNA is TGTGCCAGCAGCTTAACTAGCGGGAGGGGTGTCCGAGTGGCCCAGTACTTC.

The J gene is TRBJ1-2, the V gene TRBV13, with TRBD1 matching over 9 bases. The CDR3 is 17 amino acids. Losses at the gene ends were 5 bases for V and 0 bases for J; bases not matched to a gene: 10. CDR1 is PRHDT, CDR2 FYEKMQ, per germline (reference sequence). CDR3 DNA sequence: TGTGCCAGCAGCCCCGGGACAGGGTTTCGTTCTAACTATGGCTACACCTTC. Translated, it gives CASSPGTGFRSNYGYTF.

This clone was detected only a few times. This chain joins TRBV15 and TRBJ1-4, with a weak D call TRBD1 (5 bases). The V and J ends lost 6 bases and 4 bases respectively, with 9 bases between them. In germline, CDR1 is LNHNV, CDR2 YYDKDF (reference sequence). CDR3 length: 13 residues. The CDR3 region is CATSGQGNEKLFF. In DNA, the CDR3 is TGTGCCACCAGTGGGCAGGGTAATGAAAAACTGTTTTTT.

This clone appeared a few times. The gene calls are TRBV9 and TRBJ1-4, with a tentative D call TRBD1 (6 bases). This CDR3 is built from 14 residues. The germline gives CDR1 SGDLS, CDR2 YYNGEE. V lost 3 bases and J 4 bases, leaving 10 bases between the germline ends. This CDR3 is CASSDRDNNEKLFF. Written as DNA, the CDR3 is TGTGCCAGCAGCGACCGGGACAATAATGAAAAACTGTTTTTT.

A few counts support this clone. This chain joins TRBV6-6 and TRBJ1-2; D call uncertain. This CDR3 has 13 amino acids. Germline CDR1 and CDR2: MNHNY and SVGAGI (reference sequence). Trimming stripped 2 bases from V and 10 bases from J, with 14 bases between. The CDR3 region is CASSYPGLTFYTF. CDR3 in DNA: TGTGCCAGCAGTTACCCTGGACTGACCTTCTACACCTTC.

The V gene is TRBV5-6, the J gene TRBJ1-2; D is unresolved. This CDR3 region has 15 residues. V gave up 2 bases and J gave up 5 bases, with 16 bases separating them. Looked up from germline, CDR1 is SGHDT and CDR2 is YYEEEE. The CDR3 bases are TGTGCCAGCAGCTTCCAGGATAGACCACGGTATGGCTACACCTTC. Protein product: CASSFQDRPRYGYTF.

In this sample, this clone turned up a few times. V and J are TRBV7-9 and TRBJ2-7; 11 bases agree with TRBD2. Germline V CDR1 and CDR2: SEHNR, FQNEAQ (reference sequence). CDR3 length equals 15 residues. After removal of 4 bases from V and 2 bases from J, the junction contained 4 bases not matched to a gene. CDR3 protein: CASSSGTSGPYEQYF. CDR3 sequence (DNA): TGTGCCAGCAGCTCGGGGACTAGCGGTCCCTACGAGCAGTACTTC.

The chain is built from TRBV9 and TRBJ2-3; a possible D gene is TRBD2 (6 bases). The CDR3 runs to 17 residues. Looked up from germline, CDR1 is SGDLS and CDR2 is YYNGEE. V dropped 1 base and J dropped 4 bases, with 19 bases sitting between them. The CDR3 coding sequence is TGTGCCAGCAGCGTAACAACGGGAGCTTTCAGATCAGATACGCAGTATTTT. Protein sequence: CASSVTTGAFRSDTQYF.

This sequence joins TRBV27 and TRBJ1-5; TRBD1 agrees at 8 bases. This CDR3 spans 16 amino acids. The V and J ends lost 3 bases and 5 bases, in that order; junction bases with no gene match: 9. In germline, CDR1 is MNHEY, CDR2 SMNVEV (reference sequence). The CDR3 sequence is CASSFGRGLRDQPQHF. The CDR3 region has the DNA TGTGCCAGCAGTTTTGGCAGGGGGCTAAGGGATCAGCCCCAGCATTTT.